These 16 T cell receptor beta chains came from one sample sequenced in a study of beta chain features in type 1 diabetes. Sequencing targeted expressed TCRB transcripts, as all isolated RNA had been reverse transcribed. Produced via immunoSEQ multiplex PCR; TCRdb's table is partial and in-frame only. The data hold fewer than 900,000 clones, with about a sixth observed a single time. The sequenced sample was naive CD4+ T cells from blood. The receptors were sampled from a woman under 30 in good health.

This clone was picked up a small number of times. V usage is TRBV7-9 and J usage is TRBJ2-7, with TRBD1 as a possible D gene (5 bases). From germline, CDR1 is SEHNR and CDR2 FQNEAQ (reference sequence). This CDR3 region has 16 residues. Trimming shortened V by 2 bases and J by 0 bases, and 14 bases separated the two germline ends. The CDR3 DNA reads as TGTGCCAGCAGCTTAATCCCGACAGCGAACTCCTACGAGCAGTACTTC. Translation gives CASSLIPTANSYEQYF. Complete variable domain (other parts from reference TRBV7-9 and TRBJ2-7): DTGVSQNPRHKITKRGQNVTFRCDPISEHNRLYWYRQTLGQGPEFLTYFQNEAQLEKSRLLSDRFSAERPKGSFSTLEIQRTEQGDSAMYLCASSLIPTANSYEQYFGPGTRLTVT.

The chain carries TRBV7-9 and TRBJ1-4, with 8 positions matching TRBD1. V lost 6 bases to trimming and J lost 7 bases; unmatched junction nucleotides: 10. This CDR3 has 15 amino acids. Per germline, CDR1 SEHNR and CDR2 FQNEAQ (reference sequence). CDR3 in DNA: TGTGCCAGCAGTTCATTCCAGGGGGCTGGTGAAAAACTGTTTTTT. Translating it yields CASSSFQGAGEKLFF.

This clone was observed a handful of times. This chain links TRBV29-1 with TRBJ1-1; D remains unclear. V lost 6 bases and J lost 7, with 9 bases in between. This CDR3 has 10 residues. In germline, CDR1 is SQVTM, CDR2 ANQGSEA. DNA of the CDR3: TGCAGCGTAACTAAAGGTGAAGCTTTCTTT. The encoded protein is CSVTKGEAFF.

This sequence joins TRBV14 and TRBJ2-5; D gene unclear. Germline values: CDR1 SGHDN, CDR2 FVKESK. V lost 2 bases to trimming and J lost 5 bases, with 3 bases between them. The length of the CDR3 is 11 residues. The CDR3 bases are TGTGCCAGCAGCCAAAACGAGACCCAGTACTTC. This encodes CASSQNETQYF.

CDR3 sequence reads: CASSQSEGATTDTQYF. The CDR3 region has the DNA TGTGCCAGCAGCCAGAGCGAGGGGGCGACCACAGATACGCAGTATTTT. J is TRBJ2-3 and V is TRBV7-2; 7 nucleotides align to TRBD1. Germline lookup yields CDR1 SGHTA and CDR2 FQGNSA. The V and J ends lost 5 bases and 2 bases, in that order; junction bases with no gene match: 10. The CDR3 covers 16 residues.

The J gene is TRBJ1-1, the V gene TRBV4-3, with 9 bases identical to TRBD1. The ends lost 2 bases at V and 3 bases at J; junction bases unmatched: 13. This CDR3 comprises 18 residues. Germline-derived CDR1 and CDR2 are LGHNA and YSLEER. This CDR3 reads CASSQRSTGTGSHTEAFF. CDR3 nucleotide sequence: TGCGCCAGCAGCCAAAGGTCAACCGGGACAGGGTCCCACACTGAAGCTTTCTTT.

The genes are TRBV10-3 and TRBJ2-2, with 8 bases lining up with TRBD2. Trimming at V came to 2 bases and at J to 6 bases, leaving 11 bases not matched to a gene. Germline V CDR1 and CDR2: ENHRY, SYGVKD. The CDR3 covers 17 residues. DNA of the CDR3: TGTGCCATCAGTGAGGCTAGCGGGTTGAAGGGTGCCGGGGAGCTGTTTTTT. Translating gives CAISEASGLKGAGELFF.

Only a few counts were recorded for this clone. The same CDR3 arises from other DNA sequences in this sample as well. The rearrangement joins TRBV19 to TRBJ1-1; D ambiguous. Germline assignment: CDR1 LNHDA and CDR2 SQIVND (reference sequence). The CDR3 is 13 amino acids. Trimming pared 3 bases from V and 0 bases from J, leaving 5 bases between. CDR3 region: CASSIQLNTEAFF. The CDR3 DNA is TGTGCCAGTAGTATTCAACTGAACACTGAAGCTTTCTTT.

This clone has more than one count but fewer than ten. The gene calls are TRBV14 and TRBJ2-5; 8 bases are a match to TRBD1. Germline V CDR1 and CDR2: SGHDN, FVKESK. J lost 2 bases, V lost 1 base, and 3 bases had no gene match. This CDR3 is built from 15 residues. The CDR3 is CASSQGGQGQETQYF. CDR3 nucleotide sequence: TGTGCCAGCAGCCAAGGCGGACAGGGTCAAGAGACCCAGTACTTC.

The V and J genes are TRBV28 and TRBJ2-7, with 8 bases lining up with TRBD2. CDR1 and CDR2 from the germline V gene are MDHEN and SYDVKM. This CDR3 spans 18 amino acids. With 1 base clipped from V and 3 bases from J, the junction kept 14 bases outside the gene matches. The CDR3 loop is CASSLSRLAKSVGYEQYF. The CDR3 bases are TGTGCCAGCAGTTTATCCCGACTAGCGAAGTCGGTCGGCTACGAGCAGTACTTC.

This chain uses TRBV4-1 with TRBJ1-2; possibly TRBD1 for D (5 bases). CDR1 is MGHRA, CDR2 YSYEKL, per germline. This CDR3 spans 17 amino acids. V shed 0 bases and J shed 7 bases, with 21 bases lying between them. Written as DNA, the CDR3 is TGCGCCAGCAGCCAAGATCTACCCGGGGGGAAGTTCGGTGGCTACACCTTC. It specifies CASSQDLPGGKFGGYTF.

This sequence joins TRBV19 and TRBJ1-3, with 10 bases lining up with TRBD1. This CDR3 is 15 amino acids long. The germline V gene has CDR1 LNHDA and CDR2 SQIVND (reference sequence). With V trimmed by 5 bases and J by 1 base, 2 bases remained unmatched. The DNA of the CDR3 is TGTGCCAGTAGTGCGGGACAGGGGTCTGGAAACACCATATATTTT. Its protein product is CASSAGQGSGNTIYF.

Here the CDR3 reads CASGGRAVAEQYF. As DNA, the CDR3 is TGTGCCAGCGGAGGAAGGGCGGTTGCCGAGCAGTACTTC. This rearrangement joins TRBV6-5 to TRBJ2-7; D might be TRBD2 (5 bases). From germline, CDR1 is MNHEY and CDR2 SVGAGI. V was shortened by 8 bases and J by 6 bases, with 17 bases between the two germline ends. The CDR3 runs to 13 residues.

This clone has just a few counts. The chain combines TRBV21-1 with TRBJ1-5. TRBV21-1 is reported as a pseudogene. This CDR3 contains 12 residues. The CDR3, as DNA: TGTGCCAGCAGCGGTCGGGATCAGCCCCAGCATTTT. Amino acid sequence: CASSGRDQPQHF.

There are a few counts of this clone. The rearrangement links TRBV7-9 to TRBJ2-5; 9 nucleotides agree with TRBD2. Germline loops: CDR1 SEHNR, CDR2 FQNEAQ (reference sequence). Trimming took 5 bases from V and 5 from J; bases not matched to a gene: 15. The CDR3 spans 17 residues. CDR3 region: CASSEGVAGDIRETQYF. In nucleotides, the CDR3 is TGTGCCAGCAGCGAGGGGGTAGCGGGAGACATCCGCGAGACCCAGTACTTC.

The table lists this clone with a few counts. DNA of the CDR3: TGTGCCAGCACCGGGTCGACCTACAATGAGCAGTTCTTC. This sequence encodes CASTGSTYNEQFF. The rearrangement uses TRBV28 and TRBJ2-1, with D unclear. The ends were cut back, 7 bases at V and 2 bases at J, with 9 bases in the middle. The CDR3 loop spans 13 amino acids. From germline, CDR1 is MDHEN and CDR2 SYDVKM.